This T cell receptor (beta chain) came from a study of blood T cell repertoires in COVID-19. Whole-study context: Donors in the United States, Italy and Spain gave samples during acute or convalescent COVID-19.

Profiling relied on immunoSEQ multiplex PCR, and the TCRdb table lists in-frame clones only, not all of them. The data contain about 140,000 clones, 84% of them singletons. This CDR3 contains 17 residues. Trimming took 1 base from V and 0 from J, leaving 12 bases between them. Germline CDR1 and CDR2: KGHDR and SFDVKD. This clone was picked up one time. This sequence joins TRBV24-1 and TRBJ1-5, with D tentatively TRBD1 (6 bases). The source material was PBMCs or T cells enriched from blood (not recorded which). The clonotype originates from a man aged 50 to 60 in a cohort exposed to, infected with or recovered from COVID-19 (not recorded which). CDR3 in DNA: TGTGCCACCAGTGATTTCGCAGGGGACTATAGCAATCAGCCCCAGCATTTT. It encodes CATSDFAGDYSNQPQHF.